This entry lists 14 T cell receptor beta chains sequenced from one sample in a study of blood T cells in healthy people across ages. It was with a sample-barcoded 5' primer and a J-beta primer mix that a second PCR of roughly 7 to 12 cycles was run. In TCRdb, the 5' RACE reads were re-called with MiXCR into one record per CDR3 protein. The sample includes 1.4 million to 1.5 million distinct CDR3 sequences, around 42% of them seen just once. The sample consisted of blood. The receptors were sampled from a woman under 30 in good health.

The rearrangement joins TRBV2 to TRBJ2-7; TRBD2 aligns across 14 bases. The J call may be faulty, since TRBJ2-5 better matches the DNA end. This CDR3 spans 14 amino acids. Per germline, CDR1 SNHLY and CDR2 FYNNEI. The DNA of the CDR3 is TGTGCCAGCTTAGGGACTAGCGGGAGTTGGACCCAGTACTTC. It is translated as CASLGTSGSWTQYF.

The chain combines TRBV11-3 with TRBJ2-1, with 13 bases identical to TRBD2. The CDR3 runs 17 residues. From germline, CDR1 is SGHNT and CDR2 YENEEA. Trimming took 4 bases from V and 2 from J; bases not matched to a gene: 5. CDR3 nucleotide sequence: TGTGCCAGCAGCTCCCGGACTAGCGGGAGAACCTACAATGAGCAGTTCTTC. It specifies CASSSRTSGRTYNEQFF.

The chain combines TRBV25-1 with TRBJ1-1, with D tentatively TRBD1 (5 bases). V dropped 4 bases and J dropped 10 bases, with 16 bases sitting between them. The CDR3 extends over 13 amino acids. CDR1 is MGHDK and CDR2 is SYGVNS in the germline V gene. CDR3 sequence: CASSGGWLIGAFF. DNA for the CDR3: TGTGCCAGCAGTGGGGGGTGGTTAATCGGAGCTTTCTTT.

V is TRBV15 and J is TRBJ2-3; either TRBD1 or TRBD2 may supply D (5 bases each). Trimming cost V 0 bases and J 6 bases, with 16 bases left between them. Germline loops: CDR1 LNHNV, CDR2 YYDKDF (reference sequence). The CDR3 is 16 amino acids. As DNA, the CDR3 is TGTGCCACCAGCAGAGAGTTTGGCTCTGGGGGTGATACGCAGTATTTT. Amino acids: CATSREFGSGGDTQYF.

Worth noting for this clonotype: At one boundary the junction diverges from the germline segment, which might be a read error. The chain has TRBV7-2 and TRBJ2-3; D might be TRBD2 (6 bases). There are 13 residues in the CDR3. The germline CDR1 and CDR2 sequences are SGHTA and FQGNSA. The CDR3 DNA reads TGTGCCAGCAGCTTGGACTACACAGATACGCGGTATTTT. It specifies CASSLDYTDTRYF.

This clonotype showed up many times. It may be a read error: a sequence one base away is much more abundant. The rearrangement joins TRBV28 to TRBJ2-7; D call uncertain. From germline, CDR1 is MDHEN and CDR2 SYDVKM. With 6 bases removed from V and 2 bases from J, the gap between germline ends came to 5 bases. This CDR3 has 11 amino acids. DNA for the CDR3: TGTGCCAGCAGGTTAGCCTACGAGCAGTACTTC. Its translation: CASRLAYEQYF.

The V gene is TRBV19, the J gene TRBJ1-1; 9 bases agree with TRBD1. Germline CDR1 LNHDA, CDR2 SQIVND (reference sequence). Unmatched junction bases numbered 7, after V lost 10 bases and J lost 4 bases. The CDR3 contains 13 residues. CDR3 in amino acids: CATILTGGTEAFF. The CDR3 DNA follows: TGTGCCACGATTCTGACAGGGGGCACTGAAGCTTTCTTT.

The chain has TRBV20-1 and TRBJ1-6; the D gene is possibly TRBD1 (6 bases). Trimming cost V 6 bases and J 9 bases, with 15 bases left between them. CDR3 size: 13 residues. Germline loops: CDR1 DFQATT, CDR2 SNEGSKA (reference sequence). Here the CDR3 DNA reads TGCAGTGCCCTAGGGGGGGAAGGTTCACCCCTCCACTTT. This translates into CSALGGEGSPLHF.

This clonotype was observed at least ten times. The chain carries TRBV19 and TRBJ2-6; D call uncertain. Germline V CDR1 and CDR2: LNHDA, SQIVND (reference sequence). This CDR3 spans 15 amino acids. Trimming left V 0 bases short and J 1 base short, with 4 bases between. CDR3 in DNA: TGTGCCAGTAGTATAGATGGGTCTGGGGCCAACGTCCTGACTTTC. It specifies CASSIDGSGANVLTF. Based on the CDR3 plus reference TRBV19 and TRBJ2-6, the full variable domain is DGGITQSPKYLFRKEGQNVTLSCEQNLNHDAMYWYRQDPGQGLRLIYYSQIVNDFQKGDIAEGYSVSREKKESFPLTVTSAQKNPTAFYLCASSIDGSGANVLTFGAGSRLTVL.

This clonotype showed up just once. The rearrangement joins TRBV10-3 to TRBJ2-5; 10 nucleotides line up with TRBD1. CDR3 length equals 14 residues. The V gene end was trimmed by 6 bases and the J gene end by 11 bases; junction bases not matched to a gene: 12. Per the germline V gene, CDR1 is ENHRY and CDR2 is SYGVKD. CDR3 amino acids: CAIRGDRGINEQYF. CDR3 nucleotide sequence: TGTGCCATCAGGGGGGACAGGGGTATAAATGAGCAGTACTTC.

This clonotype has a handful of counts. The chain is built from TRBV6-2 or TRBV6-3 and TRBJ1-1, with D uncertain. This CDR3 is built from 14 residues. Germline assignment: CDR1 MNHEY and CDR2 SVGEGT. V gave up 6 bases and J gave up 6 bases, with 17 bases separating them. CDR3 sequence (DNA): TGTGCCAGCAGCTCAAGGACGGTGCGGGCTGAAGCTTTCTTT. Encoded protein: CASSSRTVRAEAFF.

The chain links TRBV6-1 to TRBJ2-1, with D uncertain. Matching the DNA end better, TRBJ2-7 makes the J call doubtful. Germline assignment: CDR1 MNHNS and CDR2 SASEGT. CDR3 length equals 14 residues. The CDR3 region is CASSKEWTYNEQYF. The CDR3 nucleotides read TGTGCCAGCAGTAAAGAATGGACCTACAATGAGCAGTACTTC.

The rearrangement links TRBV19 to TRBJ2-7; 7 nucleotides line up with TRBD1. Germline V gives CDR1 LNHDA, CDR2 SQIVND (reference sequence). V shed 3 bases, J shed 1 base, and the junction held 3 bases outside the gene matches. CDR3 size: 14 residues. The CDR3: CASSITGDSYEQYF. CDR3 DNA: TGTGCCAGTAGTATTACAGGGGATTCCTACGAGCAGTACTTC.

V gene TRBV10-1 combines with J gene TRBJ2-7; D gene ambiguous. This CDR3 region has 16 residues. From germline, CDR1 is WNHNN and CDR2 SYGVQD (reference sequence). Trimming removed 3 bases from V and 6 bases from J, with 21 bases in between. This CDR3 is CASSDRPPADPSEQYF. CDR3 nucleotides: TGCGCCAGCAGTGACCGACCCCCGGCGGACCCCTCCGAGCAGTACTTC.